This is a list of T cell receptor beta chains from one sample in a study of a mutant IDH1 vaccine in newly diagnosed glioma. Their target antigens are unknown. Clones were sequenced by immunoSEQ multiplex PCR, and TCRdb holds only the in-frame ones, with some missing. Among about 30,000 clones listed, around four fifths were seen once. Sequences were derived from PBMCs, sampled from a glioma patient whose treatment included an IDH1 peptide vaccine. The receptors here all came from a middle-aged woman with glioma. Both conserved end residues are part of each CDR3. Each record gives: clone size, V gene, D gene, J gene, CDR3 DNA, CDR3 protein. A D gene is named only where the DNA matches it firmly. Clone size is stated in some rows and not others, as once, few, many or a class when expanded.

abundance: NA
v_gene: TRBV30
d_gene: NA
j_gene: TRBJ2-2
CDR3nt: TGTGCCTGTCCAAGGGGGTCTTCGGCGAACACCGGGGAGCTGTTTTTT
CDR3aa: CACPRGSSANTGELFF

abundance: NA
v_gene: TRBV15
d_gene: TRBD2
j_gene: TRBJ2-1
CDR3nt: TGTGCCACCAGCCGGACTAGCGGGGACCCCTCCTACAATGAGCAGTTCTTC
CDR3aa: CATSRTSGDPSYNEQFF

abundance: NA
v_gene: TRBV2
d_gene: TRBD1
j_gene: TRBJ2-1
CDR3nt: TGTGCCAGCAGTAGGGACAGCCCGATATCCAATGAGCAGTTCTTC
CDR3aa: CASSRDSPISNEQFF

abundance: NA
v_gene: TRBV27
d_gene: NA
j_gene: TRBJ1-5
CDR3nt: TGTGCCAGCAGGCAAGCAGGGGTGCATCAGCCCCAGCATTTT
CDR3aa: CASRQAGVHQPQHF

abundance: few
v_gene: TRBV4-1
d_gene: NA
j_gene: TRBJ1-5
CDR3nt: TGCGCCAGCAGCCAAGTGGGAGGCGCACAGGTTAGCAATCAGCCCCAGCATTTT
CDR3aa: CASSQVGGAQVSNQPQHF

abundance: NA
v_gene: TRBV7-2
d_gene: TRBD1
j_gene: TRBJ2-1
CDR3nt: TGTGCCAGCAGCTTAGTTGGGGACAGTTACAATGAGCAGTTCTTC
CDR3aa: CASSLVGDSYNEQFF

abundance: few
v_gene: TRBV6-1
d_gene: NA
j_gene: TRBJ1-5
CDR3nt: TGTGCCAGCCTAGGGGAAAGCAATCAGCCCCAGCATTTT
CDR3aa: CASLGESNQPQHF

abundance: NA
v_gene: TRBV14
d_gene: TRBD1
j_gene: TRBJ1-6
CDR3nt: TGTGCCAGCAGCCAGGCCAGGGGGGGGAATTCACCCCTCCACTTT
CDR3aa: CASSQARGGNSPLHF

abundance: once
v_gene: TRBV2
d_gene: NA
j_gene: TRBJ1-4
CDR3nt: TGTGCCAGCAGGGGGAATGAAAAACTGTTTTTT
CDR3aa: CASRGNEKLFF

abundance: NA
v_gene: TRBV19
d_gene: NA
j_gene: TRBJ2-2
CDR3nt: TGTGCCAGTAGTATTCTAGGGGCGTACGCCGGGGAGCTGTTTTTT
CDR3aa: CASSILGAYAGELFF

abundance: NA
v_gene: TRBV6-6
d_gene: NA
j_gene: TRBJ1-3
CDR3nt: TGTGCCAGCCGATCCGCTCAAAGCTCTGGAAACACCATATATTTT
CDR3aa: CASRSAQSSGNTIYF

abundance: NA
v_gene: TRBV6-4
d_gene: TRBD2
j_gene: TRBJ2-1
CDR3nt: TGTGCCAGCAGTGTTAGCGGGGGTGCTCCTAATGAGCAGTTCTTC
CDR3aa: CASSVSGGAPNEQFF

abundance: few
v_gene: TRBV14
d_gene: TRBD2
j_gene: TRBJ2-1
CDR3nt: TGTGCCAGCAGCCCTTATATTGGGCGGGGGGAGCAGTTCTTC
CDR3aa: CASSPYIGRGEQFF

abundance: NA
v_gene: TRBV5-1
d_gene: NA
j_gene: TRBJ1-3
CDR3nt: TGCGCCAGCAGCCCTGGCGGGGGAATAAGTGGAAACACCATATATTTT
CDR3aa: CASSPGGGISGNTIYF

abundance: NA
v_gene: TRBV7-9
d_gene: TRBD2
j_gene: TRBJ2-5
CDR3nt: TGTGCCAGCAGCTCAAGGGAGGGTTACCAAGAGACCCAGTACTTC
CDR3aa: CASSSREGYQETQYF

abundance: NA
v_gene: TRBV27
d_gene: TRBD1
j_gene: TRBJ1-3
CDR3nt: TGTGCCAGCAGCAAGGGACAGGGCCCTGGAAACACCATATATTTT
CDR3aa: CASSKGQGPGNTIYF

abundance: NA
v_gene: TRBV5-8
d_gene: TRBD2
j_gene: TRBJ2-2
CDR3nt: TGTGCCAGCCATAGACTAGCGGGGGGCCATCGGGAGCTGTTTTTT
CDR3aa: CASHRLAGGHRELFF

abundance: NA
v_gene: TRBV5-1
d_gene: NA
j_gene: TRBJ2-3
CDR3nt: TGCGCCAGCAGCTTGGCTTGGGACACAGATACGCAGTATTTT
CDR3aa: CASSLAWDTDTQYF

abundance: few
v_gene: TRBV5-4
d_gene: NA
j_gene: TRBJ1-1
CDR3nt: TGTGCCAGCAGCCCCACAGGGACTGAAGCTTTCTTT
CDR3aa: CASSPTGTEAFF

abundance: NA
v_gene: TRBV19
d_gene: TRBD1
j_gene: TRBJ2-7
CDR3nt: TGTGCCAGTAGTATACGCTCCGGGACAGGGGATAAGTACTTC
CDR3aa: CASSIRSGTGDKYF

abundance: NA
v_gene: TRBV19
d_gene: TRBD1
j_gene: TRBJ2-3
CDR3nt: TGTGCCAGTAGCCGGGACAGGGGCACAGATACGCAGTATTTT
CDR3aa: CASSRDRGTDTQYF

abundance: NA
v_gene: TRBV19
d_gene: NA
j_gene: TRBJ1-5
CDR3nt: TGTGCCAGTAGTATAGATCTCAGGGCTCTAGATCCTTCCTCTCCCCAGCATTTT
CDR3aa: CASSIDLRALDPSSPQHF

abundance: few
v_gene: TRBV27
d_gene: NA
j_gene: TRBJ1-5
CDR3nt: TGTGCCAGCGGCCGTCGGGTCTCCAATCAGCCCCAGCATTTT
CDR3aa: CASGRRVSNQPQHF

abundance: NA
v_gene: TRBV7-2
d_gene: TRBD2
j_gene: TRBJ2-3
CDR3nt: TGTGCCAGCAGCTTATTGGGGGGGGCAGATACGCAGTATTTT
CDR3aa: CASSLLGGADTQYF

abundance: few
v_gene: TRBV5-6
d_gene: NA
j_gene: TRBJ2-5
CDR3nt: TGTGCCAGCAGCTTGTTGGTGGCAGGGCGAGAGACCCAGTACTTC
CDR3aa: CASSLLVAGRETQYF

abundance: NA
v_gene: TRBV18
d_gene: NA
j_gene: TRBJ1-5
CDR3nt: TGTGCCAGCTCACCATGGGGGGGGGTTAGCAATCAGCCCCAGCATTTT
CDR3aa: CASSPWGGVSNQPQHF

abundance: few
v_gene: TRBV19
d_gene: TRBD1
j_gene: TRBJ2-7
CDR3nt: TGTGCCAGTACTACCGGGACAGGGAATTCCTACGAGCAGTACTTC
CDR3aa: CASTTGTGNSYEQYF

abundance: NA
v_gene: TRBV6-1
d_gene: NA
j_gene: TRBJ2-7
CDR3nt: TGTGCCAGCAGTGAAGACCCCAGGGGTTGGTACGAGCAGTACTTC
CDR3aa: CASSEDPRGWYEQYF

abundance: NA
v_gene: TRBV6-4
d_gene: TRBD1
j_gene: TRBJ1-1
CDR3nt: TGTGCCAGCAGTGGGACAGGGGGCGCTCACACTGAAGCTTTCTTT
CDR3aa: CASSGTGGAHTEAFF

abundance: NA
v_gene: TRBV5-4
d_gene: NA
j_gene: TRBJ1-1
CDR3nt: TGTGCCAGCAGCTCGCAGCCAGCCCAGGGAGCTTTCTTT
CDR3aa: CASSSQPAQGAFF

abundance: NA
v_gene: TRBV10-3
d_gene: NA
j_gene: TRBJ2-1
CDR3nt: TGTGCCATCAGTGAGTCTGCCGCTGGTGAGCAGTTCTTC
CDR3aa: CAISESAAGEQFF